The 7 T cell receptor beta chains listed next were all sequenced from one sample in a study of T cell responses to AZD1222 COVID-19 vaccine. Profiled with immunoSEQ multiplex PCR; TCRdb holds only in-frame clones, not every one. The sample lists tens of thousands of clones, roughly nine tenths occurring once. Sequenced material: peripheral blood, taken 28 days after the second AZD1222 dose. These receptors were obtained from an adult who received the AZD1222 COVID-19 vaccine.

The chain joins TRBV5-1 to TRBJ1-1; D unclear. The CDR3 has 15 residues. In germline, CDR1 is SGHRS, CDR2 YFSETQ. The V end was cut by 0 bases, the J end by 4 bases, with 13 bases between. The CDR3 region is CASSLGGEGSTEAFF. CDR3 sequence (DNA): TGCGCCAGCAGCTTGGGTGGGGAGGGTAGCACTGAAGCTTTCTTT.

The chain carries TRBV5-5 and TRBJ2-2; D is undetermined. Between the trimmed V and J ends, which lost 1 base and 6 bases, there was a span of 4 bases. The CDR3 contains 12 residues. Germline V gene sequence: CDR1 SGHKS, CDR2 YYEKEE (reference sequence). This chain's CDR3 is CASSLYSGELFF. Written as DNA, the CDR3 is TGTGCCAGCAGCTTGTATTCCGGGGAGCTGTTTTTT.

This clone showed up just a few times. The chain uses TRBV3-1 (or the pseudogene TRBV3-2) and TRBJ2-7; maybe TRBD1 (6 bases). CDR1 and CDR2 from the germline V gene are LGHDT and YNNKEL (reference sequence). Trimming removed 4 bases at V and 2 bases at J, with 12 bases between. The CDR3 loop spans 14 amino acids. CDR3 sequence reads: CASSPYWGPYEQYF. The DNA of the CDR3 is TGTGCCAGCAGCCCTTACTGGGGGCCCTACGAGCAGTACTTC.

The V call is TRBV6-5, the J call TRBJ2-7; 8 nucleotides agree with TRBD1. Germline V gives CDR1 MNHEY, CDR2 SVGAGI. V lost 6 bases and J lost 1; bases outside the gene matches: 8. CDR3 length: 15 residues. The CDR3 bases are TGTGCCAGCAGGCCGGGACAGGCGCTATCCTACGAGCAGTACTTC. The encoded protein is CASRPGQALSYEQYF.

The genes are TRBV7-2 and TRBJ1-2; possibly TRBD1 for D (5 bases). This CDR3 has 14 amino acids. The ends were cut back, 4 bases at V and 6 bases at J, with 15 bases in the middle. Germline V gene data show CDR1 as SGHTA and CDR2 as FQGNSA. CDR3 sequence: CASSWGSGVDGYTF. CDR3 nucleotides: TGTGCCAGCAGCTGGGGGTCGGGGGTCGATGGCTACACCTTC. Together with reference TRBV7-2 and TRBJ1-2, the CDR3 gives the full variable domain: GAGVSQSPSNKVTEKGKDVELRCDPISGHTALYWYRQSLGQGLEFLIYFQGNSAPDKSGLPSDRFSAERTGGSVSTLTIQRTQQEDSAVYLCASSWGSGVDGYTFGSGTRLTVV.

The chain links TRBV11-2 to TRBJ2-2; D remains unclear. Germline V lookup: CDR1 SGHAT, CDR2 FQNNGV. Trimming took off 6 bases at V and 1 base at J, with 12 bases between the two ends. CDR3 length equals 15 residues. The DNA for the CDR3 is TGTGCCAGCAGACCTAGACAACTGAACACCGGGGAGCTGTTTTTT. Amino acid sequence: CASRPRQLNTGELFF.

This rearrangement joins TRBV14 to TRBJ2-1, with TRBD2 matching 7 bases. Germline V CDR1 and CDR2: SGHDN, FVKESK. The CDR3 runs to 13 residues. Losses at the gene ends were 3 bases for V and 7 bases for J; bases not matched to a gene: 3. CDR3 bases: TGTGCCAGCAGCCACCTCGGGGGGAATGAGCAGTTCTTC. This translates into CASSHLGGNEQFF.